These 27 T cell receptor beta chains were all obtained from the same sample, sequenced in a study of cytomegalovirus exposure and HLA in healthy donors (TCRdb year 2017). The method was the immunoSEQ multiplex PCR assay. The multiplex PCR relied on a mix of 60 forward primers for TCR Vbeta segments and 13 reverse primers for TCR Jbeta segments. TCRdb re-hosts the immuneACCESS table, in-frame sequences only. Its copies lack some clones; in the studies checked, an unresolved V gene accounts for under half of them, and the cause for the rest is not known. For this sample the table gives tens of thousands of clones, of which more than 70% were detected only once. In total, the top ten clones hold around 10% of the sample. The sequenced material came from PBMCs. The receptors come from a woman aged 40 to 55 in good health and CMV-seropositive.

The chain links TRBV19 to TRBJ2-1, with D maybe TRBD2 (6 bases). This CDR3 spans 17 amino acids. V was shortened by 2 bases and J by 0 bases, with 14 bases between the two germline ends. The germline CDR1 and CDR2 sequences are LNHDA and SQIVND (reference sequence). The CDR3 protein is CASSITLAGSSYNEQFF. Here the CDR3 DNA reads TGTGCCAGTAGTATAACGTTGGCGGGGAGCTCCTACAATGAGCAGTTCTTC.

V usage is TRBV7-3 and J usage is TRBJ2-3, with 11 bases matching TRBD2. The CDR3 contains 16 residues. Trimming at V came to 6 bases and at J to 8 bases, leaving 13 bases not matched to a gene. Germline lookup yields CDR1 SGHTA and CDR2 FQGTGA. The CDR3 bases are TGTGCCAGCAGTCCGACCACGACTAGCGGGGTGGGTACGCAGTATTTT. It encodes CASSPTTTSGVGTQYF.

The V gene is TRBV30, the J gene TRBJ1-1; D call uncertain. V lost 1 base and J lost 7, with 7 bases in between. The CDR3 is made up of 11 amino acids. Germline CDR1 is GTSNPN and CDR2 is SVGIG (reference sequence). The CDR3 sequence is CAWSDTLEAFF. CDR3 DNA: TGTGCCTGGAGTGACACCCTTGAAGCTTTCTTT.

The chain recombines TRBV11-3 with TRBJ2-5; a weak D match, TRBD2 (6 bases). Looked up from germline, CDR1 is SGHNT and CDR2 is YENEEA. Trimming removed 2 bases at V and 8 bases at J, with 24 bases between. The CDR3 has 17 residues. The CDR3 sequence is CASSLSITPSAVDTQYF. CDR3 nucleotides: TGTGCCAGCAGCTTATCTATCACGCCTAGCGCCGTGGATACCCAGTACTTC. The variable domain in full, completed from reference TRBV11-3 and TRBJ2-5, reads EAGVVQSPRYKIIEKKQPVAFWCNPISGHNTLYWYLQNLGQGPELLIRYENEEAVDDSQLPKDRFSAERLKGVDSTLKIQPAELGDSAVYLCASSLSITPSAVDTQYFGPGTRLLVL.

CDR3 nucleotide sequence: TGTGCCAGCAGCTTGGTGGATGGGACAGAGATTAACTATGGCTACACCTTC. It specifies CASSLVDGTEINYGYTF. This chain uses TRBV5-8 with TRBJ1-2; 7 bases agree with TRBD1. The CDR3 spans 17 residues. V shed 0 bases and J 1 base; nucleotides not matched to a gene: 9. CDR1 and CDR2 (germline): SGHTS, YDEGEE.

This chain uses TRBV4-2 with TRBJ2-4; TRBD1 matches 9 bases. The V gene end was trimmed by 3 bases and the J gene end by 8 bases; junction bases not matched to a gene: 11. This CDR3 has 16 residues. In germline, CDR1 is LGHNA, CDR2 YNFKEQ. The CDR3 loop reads CASSQGRDRAMDIQYF. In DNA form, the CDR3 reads TGTGCCAGCAGCCAGGGGAGGGACAGGGCAATGGACATTCAGTACTTC.

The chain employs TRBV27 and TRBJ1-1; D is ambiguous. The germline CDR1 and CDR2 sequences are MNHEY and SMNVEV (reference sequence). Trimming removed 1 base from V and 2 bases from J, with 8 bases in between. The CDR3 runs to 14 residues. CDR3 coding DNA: TGTGCCAGCAGTTTATTCGGGGATAACACTGAAGCTTTCTTT. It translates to CASSLFGDNTEAFF.

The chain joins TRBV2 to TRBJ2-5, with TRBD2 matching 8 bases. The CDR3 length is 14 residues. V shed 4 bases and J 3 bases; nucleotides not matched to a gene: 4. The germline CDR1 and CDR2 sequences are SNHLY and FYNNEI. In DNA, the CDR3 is TGTGCCAGCAGTGCCCTACTAGCGGAAGAGACCCAGTACTTC. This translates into CASSALLAEETQYF.

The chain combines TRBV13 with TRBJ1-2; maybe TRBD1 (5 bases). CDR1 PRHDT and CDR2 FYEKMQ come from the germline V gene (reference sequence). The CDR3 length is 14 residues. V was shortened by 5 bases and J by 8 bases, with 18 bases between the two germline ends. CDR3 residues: CASSHWGEGRGYTF. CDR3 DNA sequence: TGTGCCAGCAGCCACTGGGGGGAGGGCCGCGGCTACACCTTC.

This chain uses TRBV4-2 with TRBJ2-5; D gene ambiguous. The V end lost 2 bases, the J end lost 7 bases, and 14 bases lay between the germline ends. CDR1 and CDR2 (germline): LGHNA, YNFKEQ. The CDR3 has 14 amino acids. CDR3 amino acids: CASSQNTPPGTQYF. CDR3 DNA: TGTGCCAGCAGCCAAAATACACCGCCTGGGACCCAGTACTTC.

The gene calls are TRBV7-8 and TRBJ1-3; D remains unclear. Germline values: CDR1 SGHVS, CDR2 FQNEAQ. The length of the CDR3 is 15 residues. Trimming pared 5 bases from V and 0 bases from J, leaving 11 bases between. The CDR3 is CASSPFTVSGNTIYF. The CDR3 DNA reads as TGTGCCAGCAGCCCTTTCACGGTCTCTGGAAACACCATATATTTT.

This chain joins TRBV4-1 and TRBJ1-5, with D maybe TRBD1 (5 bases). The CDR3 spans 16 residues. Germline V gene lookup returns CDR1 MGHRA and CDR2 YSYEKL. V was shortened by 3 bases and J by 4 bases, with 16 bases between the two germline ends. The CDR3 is CASSQEWTGGNQPQHF. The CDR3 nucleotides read TGCGCCAGCAGCCAGGAATGGACGGGGGGAAATCAGCCCCAGCATTTT.

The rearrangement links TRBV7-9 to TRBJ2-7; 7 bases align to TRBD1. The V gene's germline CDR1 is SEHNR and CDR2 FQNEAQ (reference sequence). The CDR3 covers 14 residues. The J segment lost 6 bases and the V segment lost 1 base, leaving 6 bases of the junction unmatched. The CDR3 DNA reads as TGTGCCAGCAGCTTAGGAAGGGGGCTCGCCGAGCAGTACTTC. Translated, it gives CASSLGRGLAEQYF. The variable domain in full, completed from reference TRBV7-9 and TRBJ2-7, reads DTGVSQNPRHKITKRGQNVTFRCDPISEHNRLYWYRQTLGQGPEFLTYFQNEAQLEKSRLLSDRFSAERPKGSFSTLEIQRTEQGDSAMYLCASSLGRGLAEQYFGPGTRLTVT.

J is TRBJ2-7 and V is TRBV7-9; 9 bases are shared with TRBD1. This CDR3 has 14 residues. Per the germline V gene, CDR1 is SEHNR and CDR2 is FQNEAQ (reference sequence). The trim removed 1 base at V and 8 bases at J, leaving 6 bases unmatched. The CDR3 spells CASSLDRGLAQQYF. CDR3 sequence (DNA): TGTGCCAGCAGCTTAGACAGGGGGCTGGCCCAGCAGTACTTC.

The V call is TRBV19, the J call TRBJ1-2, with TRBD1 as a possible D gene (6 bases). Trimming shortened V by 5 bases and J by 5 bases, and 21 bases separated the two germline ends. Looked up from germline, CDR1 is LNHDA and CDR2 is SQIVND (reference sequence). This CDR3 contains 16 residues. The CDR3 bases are TGTGCCAGTAGTCCGACAGTTGGGGGCGTCAGATATGGCTACACCTTC. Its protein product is CASSPTVGGVRYGYTF.

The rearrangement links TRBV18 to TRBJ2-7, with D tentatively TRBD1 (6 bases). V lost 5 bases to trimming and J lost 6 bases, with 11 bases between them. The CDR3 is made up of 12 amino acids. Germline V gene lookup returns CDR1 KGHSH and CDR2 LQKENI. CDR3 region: CASSSRGGEQYF. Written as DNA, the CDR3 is TGTGCCAGCTCATCCAGGGGTGGCGAGCAGTACTTC.

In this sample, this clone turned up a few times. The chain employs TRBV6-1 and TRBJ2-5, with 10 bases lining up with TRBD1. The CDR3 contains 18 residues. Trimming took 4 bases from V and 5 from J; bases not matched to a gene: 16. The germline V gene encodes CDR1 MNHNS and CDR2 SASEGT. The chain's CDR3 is CASSVTGGDSLSPETQYF. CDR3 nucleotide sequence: TGTGCCAGCAGTGTGACAGGGGGCGATAGTTTGAGCCCGGAGACCCAGTACTTC.

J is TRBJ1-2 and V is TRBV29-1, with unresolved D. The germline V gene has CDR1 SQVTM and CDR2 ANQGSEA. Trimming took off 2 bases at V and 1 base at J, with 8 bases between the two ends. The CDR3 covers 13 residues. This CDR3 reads CSVELYYNYGYTF. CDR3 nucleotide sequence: TGCAGCGTTGAACTCTACTATAACTATGGCTACACCTTC.

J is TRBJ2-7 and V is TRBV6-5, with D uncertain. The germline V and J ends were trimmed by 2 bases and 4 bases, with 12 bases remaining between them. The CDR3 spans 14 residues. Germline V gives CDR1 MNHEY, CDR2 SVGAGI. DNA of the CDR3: TGTGCCAGCAGTTACCACAGCCGTAGTTACGAGCAGTACTTC. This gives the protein CASSYHSRSYEQYF.

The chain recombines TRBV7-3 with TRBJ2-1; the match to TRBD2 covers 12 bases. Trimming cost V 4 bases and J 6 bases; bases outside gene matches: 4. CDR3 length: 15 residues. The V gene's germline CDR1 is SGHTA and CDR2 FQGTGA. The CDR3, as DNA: TGTGCCAGCAGCTCTCTAGCGGGGGGGCCCAATGAGCAGTTCTTC. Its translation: CASSSLAGGPNEQFF.

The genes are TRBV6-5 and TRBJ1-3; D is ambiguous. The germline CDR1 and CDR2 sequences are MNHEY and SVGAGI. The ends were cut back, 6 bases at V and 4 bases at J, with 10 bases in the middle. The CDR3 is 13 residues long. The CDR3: CASSRARGNTIYF. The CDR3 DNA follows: TGTGCCAGCAGCCGTGCCCGGGGAAACACCATATATTTT.

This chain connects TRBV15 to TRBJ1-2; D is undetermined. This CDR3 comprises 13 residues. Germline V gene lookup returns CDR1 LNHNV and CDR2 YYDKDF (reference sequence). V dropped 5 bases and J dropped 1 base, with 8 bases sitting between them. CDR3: CATSGTVNYGYTF. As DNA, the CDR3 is TGTGCCACCAGCGGCACAGTTAACTATGGCTACACCTTC. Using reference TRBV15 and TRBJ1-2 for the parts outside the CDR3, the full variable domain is DAMVIQNPRYQVTQFGKPVTLSCSQTLNHNVMYWYQQKSSQAPKLLFHYYDKDFNNEADTPDNFQSRRPNTSFCFLDIRSPGLGDTAMYLCATSGTVNYGYTFGSGTRLTVV.

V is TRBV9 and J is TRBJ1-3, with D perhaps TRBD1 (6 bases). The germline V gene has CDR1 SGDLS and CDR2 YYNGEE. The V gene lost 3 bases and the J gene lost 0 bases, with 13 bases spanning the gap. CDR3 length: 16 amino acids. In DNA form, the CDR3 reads TGTGCCAGCAGCGCAGTCACAGGGTTCTCTGGAAACACCATATATTTT. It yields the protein CASSAVTGFSGNTIYF.

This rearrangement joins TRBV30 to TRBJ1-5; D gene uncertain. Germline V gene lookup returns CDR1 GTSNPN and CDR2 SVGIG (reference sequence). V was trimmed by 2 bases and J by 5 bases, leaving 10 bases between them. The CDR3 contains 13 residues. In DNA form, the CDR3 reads TGTGCCTGGAGTCAGGACTGGGATCAGCCCCAGCATTTT. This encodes CAWSQDWDQPQHF.

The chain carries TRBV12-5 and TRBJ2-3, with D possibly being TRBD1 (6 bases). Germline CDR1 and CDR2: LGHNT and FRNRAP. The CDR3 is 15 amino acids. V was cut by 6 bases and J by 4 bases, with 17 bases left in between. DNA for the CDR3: TGTGCTAGTGGATTCGGGACAACCGAGGCAGATACGCAGTATTTT. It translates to CASGFGTTEADTQYF.

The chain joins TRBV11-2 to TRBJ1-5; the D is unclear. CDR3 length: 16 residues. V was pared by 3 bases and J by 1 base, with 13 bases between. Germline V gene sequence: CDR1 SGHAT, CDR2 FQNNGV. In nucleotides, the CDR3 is TGTGCCAGCAGCTTTGGTACGGGTCTGAGCAATCAGCCCCAGCATTTT. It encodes CASSFGTGLSNQPQHF.

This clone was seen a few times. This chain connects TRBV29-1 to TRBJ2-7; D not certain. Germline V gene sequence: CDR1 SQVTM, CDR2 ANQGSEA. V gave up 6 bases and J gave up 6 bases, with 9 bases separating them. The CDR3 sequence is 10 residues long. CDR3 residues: CSVVTGEQYF. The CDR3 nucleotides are TGCAGCGTCGTGACGGGCGAGCAGTACTTC.